The sequence of this TCR beta chain was determined in a study of T cell responses to AZD1222 COVID-19 vaccine. Study conclusions and caveats: As reported, nearly half of all spike-specific TCRs target variant regions that are unmutated.

Comments on this clone: Its antigen is not known.

Assay used: immunoSEQ multiplex PCR; TCRdb lists only in-frame clones, some missing. The sample contains fewer than 200,000 clones, about 91% of which appear only once. Germline lookup yields CDR1 KGHDR and CDR2 SFDVKD. The V and J ends lost 3 bases and 4 bases respectively, with 18 bases between them. CDR3 length equals 16 residues. This sample comprised peripheral blood, obtained on day 0 of AZD1222 vaccination. This TCR was recovered from an adult in good health. The genes are TRBV24-1 and TRBJ2-7; tentative D call: TRBD1 (5 bases). The CDR3, as DNA: TGTGCCACCAGTGATACAAAACAGAAGGGGCGGTACGAGCAGTACTTC. It codes for CATSDTKQKGRYEQYF.